The 21 T cell receptor beta chains reported below all come from one sample, sequenced in a study of regulatory dendritic cells for organ transplantation. Here immunoSEQ multiplex PCR was the method, and the copy in TCRdb shows in-frame clones only, minus some. The sample consists of 29,000 or so clones, nearly 80% of them appearing once. Sequencing was carried out using memory CD4+ T cells from blood. The sample's subset: CD45RO+ memory T cells. The origin of the receptors is a human donor in good health.

V is TRBV5-1 and J is TRBJ2-2; 12 bases fit TRBD2. After removal of 4 bases from V and 6 bases from J, the junction contained 7 bases not matched to a gene. CDR3 length: 16 amino acids. Per germline, CDR1 SGHRS and CDR2 YFSETQ. The CDR3 sequence: CASSGRLAGEPGELFF. In DNA form, the CDR3 reads TGCGCCAGCAGCGGGAGACTAGCGGGAGAGCCCGGGGAGCTGTTTTTT. Looking up the rest from reference TRBV5-1 and TRBJ2-2 gives the full variable domain: KAGVTQTPRYLIKTRGQQVTLSCSPISGHRSVSWYQQTPGQGLQFLFEYFSETQRNKGNFPGRFSGRQFSNSRSEMNVSTLELGDSALYLCASSGRLAGEPGELFFGEGSRLTVL.

The rearrangement joins TRBV5-8 to TRBJ2-3, with D maybe TRBD1 (6 bases). Germline CDR1 is SGHTS and CDR2 is YDEGEE. CDR3 length equals 16 residues. V was pared by 1 base and J by 0 bases, with 12 bases between. DNA of the CDR3: TGTGCCAGCAGCTTGCCTGACAGGCAAAGCACAGATACGCAGTATTTT. This codes for CASSLPDRQSTDTQYF.

The chain employs TRBV2 and TRBJ1-5, with D unclear. Germline CDR1 and CDR2: SNHLY and FYNNEI. CDR3 size: 14 residues. V lost 4 bases and J lost 5, with 12 bases in between. The CDR3 sequence is CASSADTFYQPQHF. The CDR3 DNA is TGTGCCAGCAGTGCTGACACGTTTTATCAGCCCCAGCATTTT.

Remarks on this clone: The junction departs from germline at one end; a sequencing error may be responsible. V and J are TRBV9 and TRBJ1-2, with D maybe TRBD1 (6 bases). Germline CDR1 is SGDLS and CDR2 is YYNGEE. The CDR3 has 11 residues. The CDR3 region has the DNA TGTGCCAGCAGCGCCCCCAGGGACATCTCATTC. It translates to CASSAPRDISF.

This clone was picked up one time. The chain uses TRBV29-1 and TRBJ2-3; 13 bases agree with TRBD2. Germline-derived CDR1 and CDR2 are SQVTM and ANQGSEA. The V and J ends lost 8 bases and 6 bases, in that order; junction bases with no gene match: 8. This CDR3 is 14 amino acids long. The CDR3 coding sequence is TGCAGCTGCCTGACTAGCGGGGGGTGGGATACGCAGTATTTT. This encodes CSCLTSGGWDTQYF.

The chain recombines TRBV19 with TRBJ1-2, with unresolved D. CDR1 and CDR2 from the germline V gene are LNHDA and SQIVND (reference sequence). The CDR3 loop spans 13 amino acids. V was shortened by 0 bases and J by 5 bases, with 7 bases between the two germline ends. CDR3 loop: CASSIEPRYGYTF. CDR3 DNA: TGTGCCAGTAGTATAGAGCCCCGGTATGGCTACACCTTC.

The rearrangement links TRBV19 to TRBJ2-1; D could derive from TRBD1 or TRBD2 (5 bases each). The CDR3 length is 14 residues. V was pared by 3 bases and J by 4 bases, with 10 bases between. Germline CDR1 LNHDA, CDR2 SQIVND (reference sequence). The CDR3 loop is CASSIGWGYNEQFF. CDR3 nucleotide sequence: TGTGCCAGTAGTATTGGATGGGGGTACAATGAGCAGTTCTTC.

The chain employs TRBV7-9 and TRBJ2-2; 8 bases are shared with TRBD1. CDR1 and CDR2 from the germline V gene are SEHNR and FQNEAQ (reference sequence). The CDR3 covers 16 residues. J lost 5 bases, V lost 3 bases, and 8 bases had no gene match. CDR3 nucleotide sequence: TGTGCCAGCAGCTTTCGAGGACAGGGATGGACCGGGGAGCTGTTTTTT. Its translation: CASSFRGQGWTGELFF.

The V gene is TRBV6-6, the J gene TRBJ2-5; no reliable D call. The assigned J gene may be wrong: the sequence end matches TRBJ2-7 better. The CDR3 contains 12 residues. Germline CDR1 MNHNY, CDR2 SVGAGI (reference sequence). CDR3 loop: CASSYKAAEQYF. DNA for the CDR3: TGTGCCAGCAGTTACAAAGCCGCCGAGCAGTACTTC.

CDR3 DNA: TGTGCCAGCAGTTTGGCACGGGCGGGGACAGGACAAGAGACCCAGTACTTC. Its translation is CASSLARAGTGQETQYF. The chain joins TRBV27 to TRBJ2-5, with TRBD1 identical over 8 bases. Germline V gene sequence: CDR1 MNHEY, CDR2 SMNVEV (reference sequence). This CDR3 contains 17 residues. V trimming: 3 bases; J trimming: 2 bases; junction bases outside the gene matches: 11.

The sample holds a few counts of this clone. This chain uses TRBV19 with TRBJ1-2, with 7 bases aligning to TRBD1. The CDR3 runs to 13 residues. Germline CDR1 reads LNHDA; CDR2 reads SQIVND (reference sequence). Trimming removed 4 bases from V and 4 bases from J; junction bases left unmatched: 3. The CDR3 is CASSTRDSYGYTF. DNA for the CDR3: TGTGCCAGTAGTACCCGGGACAGCTATGGCTACACCTTC.

The DNA for the CDR3 is TGTGCCAGCAGCTCGAACCAGAATCAGCCCCAGCATTTT. Protein sequence: CASSSNQNQPQHF. The chain combines TRBV5-4 with TRBJ1-5; no definite D call. Between the trimmed V and J ends, which lost 3 bases and 4 bases, there was a span of 8 bases. From germline, CDR1 is SGHNT and CDR2 YYREEE (reference sequence). The CDR3 extends over 13 amino acids.

This chain links TRBV4-2 with TRBJ2-7; maybe TRBD2 (7 bases). V was clipped by 0 bases and J by 6 bases, with 12 bases between them. Looked up from germline, CDR1 is LGHNA and CDR2 is YNFKEQ. CDR3 length: 14 residues. The CDR3 protein is CASSQEGGVLEQYF. CDR3 sequence (DNA): TGTGCCAGCAGCCAAGAAGGGGGGGTGCTCGAGCAGTACTTC.

J is TRBJ2-1 and V is TRBV7-3; 8 nucleotides align to TRBD1. Germline assignment: CDR1 SGHTA and CDR2 FQGTGA. V lost 2 bases, J lost 7 bases, and 7 bases stayed unmatched. The CDR3 length is 15 residues. The CDR3 nucleotides are TGTGCCAGCAGCTTATCCGCGGGACAGGAGAATGAGCAGTTCTTC. Protein sequence: CASSLSAGQENEQFF.

This chain uses TRBV2 with TRBJ2-7, with TRBD1 as a possible D gene (6 bases). Germline V gene sequence: CDR1 SNHLY, CDR2 FYNNEI. The CDR3 runs 14 residues. Trimming removed 6 bases from V and 3 bases from J, with 15 bases in between. The DNA for the CDR3 is TGTGCCAGCAGCGAACAGGGAGATGGCTACGAGCAGTACTTC. Translating it yields CASSEQGDGYEQYF.

V gene TRBV29-1 combines with J gene TRBJ2-7, with a possible D match to TRBD2 (6 bases). V gave up 4 bases and J gave up 3 bases, with 10 bases separating them. The CDR3 has 12 amino acids. Germline V CDR1 and CDR2: SQVTM, ANQGSEA. For the CDR3, the DNA is TGCAGCGTTGGGGAGGTGATCTACGAGCAGTACTTC. Translation: CSVGEVIYEQYF.

V is TRBV10-3 and J is TRBJ2-7, with TRBD1 matching 7 bases. This CDR3 is 14 amino acids long. V was clipped by 4 bases and J by 7 bases; unmatched bases: 10. In germline, CDR1 is ENHRY, CDR2 SYGVKD. CDR3 nucleotides: TGTGCCATCAGTGTGGCCGGGACAGCGATTGAGCAGTACTTC. Amino acid sequence: CAISVAGTAIEQYF.

This clone has only a few counts. The V and J genes are TRBV7-9 and TRBJ2-2; D unclear. The CDR3 totals 13 residues. CDR1 and CDR2 from the germline V gene are SEHNR and FQNEAQ (reference sequence). Trimming stripped 4 bases from V and 4 bases from J, with 7 bases between. CDR3 protein: CASSSYSTGELFF. DNA for the CDR3: TGTGCCAGCAGCTCGTACAGCACCGGGGAGCTGTTTTTT. The full variable domain, completed using reference TRBV7-9 and TRBJ2-2, is DTGVSQNPRHKITKRGQNVTFRCDPISEHNRLYWYRQTLGQGPEFLTYFQNEAQLEKSRLLSDRFSAERPKGSFSTLEIQRTEQGDSAMYLCASSSYSTGELFFGEGSRLTVL.

The J gene is TRBJ1-1, the V gene TRBV19; no clear D gene. The CDR3 is 13 amino acids. Deletions cut 9 bases from V and 1 base from J, with 12 bases between. Germline CDR1 reads LNHDA; CDR2 reads SQIVND (reference sequence). DNA of the CDR3: TGTGCCAGCCTCAGATGGGGGAACACTGAAGCTTTCTTT. It translates to CASLRWGNTEAFF.

The chain has TRBV18 and TRBJ2-6; 12 bases are a match to TRBD2. There are 17 residues in the CDR3. CDR1 and CDR2 from the germline V gene are KGHSH and LQKENI. The junction had 1 base not matched to a gene; V was cut back by 3 bases and J by 1 base. CDR3 residues: CASSPGTSGSGANVLTF. The CDR3 coding sequence is TGTGCCAGCTCACCCGGGACTAGCGGGTCTGGGGCCAACGTCCTGACTTTC.

This chain joins TRBV11-3 and TRBJ1-1, with 7 bases lining up with TRBD1. The germline V gene encodes CDR1 SGHNT and CDR2 YENEEA. After removal of 0 bases from V and 1 base from J, the junction contained 2 bases not matched to a gene. The CDR3 totals 15 residues. CDR3 in amino acids: CASSLDSGGNTEAFF. The CDR3 bases are TGTGCCAGCAGCTTAGATTCAGGGGGGAACACTGAAGCTTTCTTT.